This T cell receptor (beta chain) was identified in a study of T-cell memory formation after mild COVID-19. Turning to the study itself: Most TCR clusters belonged to a single donor. Overall study results and limits: Contracting CD4+ clones lay largely in CM and EM, with CD8+ ones residing in EMRA. Later expanders leaned toward CD4+, whereas clones contracting from day 15 to 85 were balanced CD4/CD8.

This clonotype was counted a few times. Its antigen is still unknown. After 5'RACE with constant-segment primers, TCR alpha and TCR beta cDNA libraries carrying sample barcodes and UMIs were obtained. TCRdb re-called the 5' RACE reads through MiXCR, storing one row per CDR3 protein. The sample lists fewer than 650,000 distinct CDR3 sequences; about a fifth were seen once. This CDR3 region has 14 residues. J lost 6 bases, V lost 4 bases, and 7 bases had no gene match. The clonotype was recovered from an adult woman who had mild COVID-19 (a few samples of this study predate the infection). Cell type and time point are not known. Material for sequencing was PBMCs or a T cell subset sorted from them (not recorded which). J is TRBJ2-7 and V is TRBV12-3 or TRBV12-4, with 9 bases identical to TRBD1. CDR3 in amino acids: CASSSGTGNGEQYF. The CDR3 region has the DNA TGTGCCAGCAGTTCCGGGACAGGGAACGGCGAGCAGTACTTC.